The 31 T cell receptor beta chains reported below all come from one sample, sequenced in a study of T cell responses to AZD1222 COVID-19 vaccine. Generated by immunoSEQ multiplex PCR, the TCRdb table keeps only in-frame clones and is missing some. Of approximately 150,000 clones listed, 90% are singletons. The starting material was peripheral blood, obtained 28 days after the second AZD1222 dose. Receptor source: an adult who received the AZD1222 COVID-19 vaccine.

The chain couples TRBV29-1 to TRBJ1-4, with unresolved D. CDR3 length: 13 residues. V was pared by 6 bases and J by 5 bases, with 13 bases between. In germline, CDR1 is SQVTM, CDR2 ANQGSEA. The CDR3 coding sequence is TGCAGCGTCGGAGTACAGATCAATGAAAAACTGTTTTTT. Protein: CSVGVQINEKLFF. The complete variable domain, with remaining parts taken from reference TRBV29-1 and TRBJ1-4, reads SAVISQKPSRDICQRGTSLTIQCQVDSQVTMMFWYRQQPGQSLTLIATANQGSEATYESGFVIDKFPISRPNLTFSTLTVSNMSPEDSSIYLCSVGVQINEKLFFGSGTQLSVL.

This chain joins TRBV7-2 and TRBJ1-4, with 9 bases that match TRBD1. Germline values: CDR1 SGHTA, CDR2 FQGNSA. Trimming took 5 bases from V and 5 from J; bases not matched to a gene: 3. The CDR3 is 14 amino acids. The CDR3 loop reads CASSVGTGNEKLFF. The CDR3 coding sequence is TGTGCCAGCAGCGTTGGGACAGGGAATGAAAAACTGTTTTTT.

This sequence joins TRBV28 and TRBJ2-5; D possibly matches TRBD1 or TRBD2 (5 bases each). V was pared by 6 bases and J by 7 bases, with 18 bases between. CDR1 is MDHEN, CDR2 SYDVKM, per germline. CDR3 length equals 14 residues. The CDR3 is CASRPPMGRRTQYF. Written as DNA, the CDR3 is TGTGCCAGCAGACCCCCCATGGGACGTCGGACCCAGTACTTC.

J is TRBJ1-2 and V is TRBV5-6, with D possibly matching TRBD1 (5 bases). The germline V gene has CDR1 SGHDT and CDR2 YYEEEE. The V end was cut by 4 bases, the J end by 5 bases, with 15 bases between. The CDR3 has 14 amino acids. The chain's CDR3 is CASSAAGGNYGYTF. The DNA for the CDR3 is TGTGCCAGCAGCGCTGCTGGGGGAAATTATGGCTACACCTTC.

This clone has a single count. The CDR3 reads CASSSGTGMGYEQYF. The CDR3 DNA sequence: TGCGCCAGCAGCTCTGGGACAGGGATGGGCTACGAGCAGTACTTC. The chain recombines TRBV5-1 with TRBJ2-7; 9 bases map to TRBD1. V was pared by 3 bases and J by 3 bases, with 7 bases of the junction left unmatched. CDR1 and CDR2 from the germline V gene are SGHRS and YFSETQ. The CDR3 covers 15 residues.

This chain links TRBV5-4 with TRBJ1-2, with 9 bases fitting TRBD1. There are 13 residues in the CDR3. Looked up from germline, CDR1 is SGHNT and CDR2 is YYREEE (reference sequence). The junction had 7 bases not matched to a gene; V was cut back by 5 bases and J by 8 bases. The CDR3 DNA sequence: TGTGCCAGCAGGGAGGGGACAGGGCGGGGCTACACCTTC. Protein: CASREGTGRGYTF.

The CDR3 is CAWNPDRLPTNEKLFF. In DNA form, the CDR3 reads TGTGCCTGGAACCCGGACAGGCTTCCAACTAATGAAAAACTGTTTTTT. The chain combines TRBV30 with TRBJ1-4; 7 nucleotides line up with TRBD1. This CDR3 comprises 16 residues. The junction had 8 bases not matched to a gene; V was cut back by 4 bases and J by 0 bases. Germline CDR1 reads GTSNPN; CDR2 reads SVGIG (reference sequence).

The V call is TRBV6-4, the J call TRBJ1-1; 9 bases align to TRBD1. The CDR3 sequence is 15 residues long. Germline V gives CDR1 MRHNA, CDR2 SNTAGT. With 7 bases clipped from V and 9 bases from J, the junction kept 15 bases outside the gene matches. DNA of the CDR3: TGTGCCAGCACACAGGGGGCTACTCGAACGGAGAAAGCTTTCTTT. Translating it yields CASTQGATRTEKAFF.

In nucleotides, the CDR3 is TGTGCCAGCAGCCACTTTAGCGGGGGCACAACAGATACGCAGTATTTT. Its protein product is CASSHFSGGTTDTQYF. The chain uses TRBV14 and TRBJ2-3, with TRBD2 matching over 9 bases. V gave up 3 bases and J gave up 3 bases; unmatched junction bases: 7. Germline CDR1 is SGHDN and CDR2 is FVKESK. The CDR3 is 16 amino acids. Together with reference TRBV14 and TRBJ2-3, the CDR3 gives the full variable domain: EAGVTQFPSHSVIEKGQTVTLRCDPISGHDNLYWYRRVMGKEIKFLLHFVKESKQDESGMPNNRFLAERTGGTYSTLKVQPAELEDSGVYFCASSHFSGGTTDTQYFGPGTRLTVL.

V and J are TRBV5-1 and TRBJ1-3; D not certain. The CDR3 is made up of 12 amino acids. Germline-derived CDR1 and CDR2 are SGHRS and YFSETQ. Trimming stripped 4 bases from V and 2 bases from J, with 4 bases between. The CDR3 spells CASSPAGNTIYF. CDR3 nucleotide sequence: TGCGCCAGCAGCCCGGCTGGAAACACCATATATTTT.

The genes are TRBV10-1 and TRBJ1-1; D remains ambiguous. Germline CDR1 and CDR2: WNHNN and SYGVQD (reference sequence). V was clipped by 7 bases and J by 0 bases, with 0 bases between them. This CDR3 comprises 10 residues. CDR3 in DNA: TGCGCCAGCATGAACACTGAAGCTTTCTTT. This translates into CASMNTEAFF.

Written as DNA, the CDR3 is TGTGCCAGCAGCTTAAGAGAGCGGGACTACGAGCAGTACTTC. This sequence encodes CASSLRERDYEQYF. This chain joins TRBV7-2 and TRBJ2-7; 7 positions match TRBD2. Losses at the gene ends were 2 bases for V and 3 bases for J; bases not matched to a gene: 4. The CDR3 runs to 14 residues. Germline lookup yields CDR1 SGHTA and CDR2 FQGNSA.

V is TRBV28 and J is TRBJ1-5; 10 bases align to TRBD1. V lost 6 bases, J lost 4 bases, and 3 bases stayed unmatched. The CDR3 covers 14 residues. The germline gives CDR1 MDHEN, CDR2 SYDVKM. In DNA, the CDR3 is TGTGCCAGCAGATCGGGACAGGGGAATCAGCCCCAGCATTTT. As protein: CASRSGQGNQPQHF.

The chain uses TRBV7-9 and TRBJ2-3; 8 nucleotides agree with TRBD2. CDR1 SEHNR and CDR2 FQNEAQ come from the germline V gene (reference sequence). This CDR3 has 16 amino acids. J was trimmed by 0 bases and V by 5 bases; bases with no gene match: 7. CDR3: CASSPPGGASTDTQYF. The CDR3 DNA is TGTGCCAGCAGCCCTCCGGGGGGGGCCAGCACAGATACGCAGTATTTT.

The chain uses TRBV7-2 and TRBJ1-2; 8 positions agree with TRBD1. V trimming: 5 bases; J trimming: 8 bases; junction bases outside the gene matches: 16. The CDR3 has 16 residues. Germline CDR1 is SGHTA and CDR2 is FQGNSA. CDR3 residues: CASSLRLSGQEPGYTF. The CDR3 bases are TGTGCCAGCAGCCTCCGACTTTCGGGACAGGAGCCGGGCTACACCTTC.

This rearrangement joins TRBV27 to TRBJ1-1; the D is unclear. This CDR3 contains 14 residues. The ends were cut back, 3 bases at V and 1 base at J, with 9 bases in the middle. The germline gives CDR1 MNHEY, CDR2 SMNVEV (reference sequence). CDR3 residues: CASSFRGSNTEAFF. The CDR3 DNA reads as TGTGCCAGCAGTTTTCGGGGTTCGAACACTGAAGCTTTCTTT.

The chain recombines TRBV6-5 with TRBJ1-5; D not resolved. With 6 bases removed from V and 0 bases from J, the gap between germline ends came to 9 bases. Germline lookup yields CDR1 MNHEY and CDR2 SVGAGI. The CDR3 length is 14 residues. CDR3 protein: CASRSAGSNQPQHF. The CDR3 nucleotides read TGTGCCAGCAGATCTGCCGGTAGCAATCAGCCCCAGCATTTT.

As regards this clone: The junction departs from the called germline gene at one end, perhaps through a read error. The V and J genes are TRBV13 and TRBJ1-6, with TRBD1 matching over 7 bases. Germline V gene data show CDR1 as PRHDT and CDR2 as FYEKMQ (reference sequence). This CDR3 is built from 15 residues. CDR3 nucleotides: TGTGCCAGCAGTAAATCGCGGACAGGCGATTCTCCCCTCCACTTT. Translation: CASSKSRTGDSPLHF.

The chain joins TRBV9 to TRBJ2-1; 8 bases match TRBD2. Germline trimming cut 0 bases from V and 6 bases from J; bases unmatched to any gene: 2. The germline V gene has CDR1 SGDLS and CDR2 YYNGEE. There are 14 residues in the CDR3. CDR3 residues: CASSVAAGGNEQFF. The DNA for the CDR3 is TGTGCCAGCAGCGTAGCGGCGGGGGGCAATGAGCAGTTCTTC.

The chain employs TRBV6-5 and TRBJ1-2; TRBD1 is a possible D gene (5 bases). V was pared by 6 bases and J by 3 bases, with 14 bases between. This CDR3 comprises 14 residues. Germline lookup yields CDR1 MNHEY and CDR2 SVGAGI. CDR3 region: CASRAQGLDYGYTF. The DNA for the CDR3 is TGTGCCAGCAGGGCCCAGGGTTTAGACTATGGCTACACCTTC.

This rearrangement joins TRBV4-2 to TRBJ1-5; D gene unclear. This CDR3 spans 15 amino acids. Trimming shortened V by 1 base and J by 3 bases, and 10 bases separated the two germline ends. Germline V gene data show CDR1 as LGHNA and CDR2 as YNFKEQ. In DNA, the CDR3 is TGTGCCAGCAGCCAAGTTCAGGTGTCCAATCAGCCCCAGCATTTT. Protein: CASSQVQVSNQPQHF.

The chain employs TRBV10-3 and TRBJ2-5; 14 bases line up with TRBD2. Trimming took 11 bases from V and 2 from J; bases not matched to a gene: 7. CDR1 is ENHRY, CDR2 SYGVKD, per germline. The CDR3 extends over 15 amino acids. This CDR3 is CASRGLAGVQETQYF. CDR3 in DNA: TGTGCCTCCAGGGGACTAGCGGGGGTACAAGAGACCCAGTACTTC.

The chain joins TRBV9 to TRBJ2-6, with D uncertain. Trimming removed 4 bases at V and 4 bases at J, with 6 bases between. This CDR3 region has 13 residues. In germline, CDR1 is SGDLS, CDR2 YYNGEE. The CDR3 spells CASSQAGANVLTF. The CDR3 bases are TGTGCCAGCAGCCAGGCCGGGGCCAACGTCCTGACTTTC.

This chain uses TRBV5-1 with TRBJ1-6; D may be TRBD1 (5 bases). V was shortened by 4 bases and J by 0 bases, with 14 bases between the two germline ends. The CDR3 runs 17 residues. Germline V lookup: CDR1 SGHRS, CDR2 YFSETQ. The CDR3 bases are TGCGCCAGCAGCCCCGGTGGGGGGAGCTCCTATAATTCACCCCTCCACTTT. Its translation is CASSPGGGSSYNSPLHF.

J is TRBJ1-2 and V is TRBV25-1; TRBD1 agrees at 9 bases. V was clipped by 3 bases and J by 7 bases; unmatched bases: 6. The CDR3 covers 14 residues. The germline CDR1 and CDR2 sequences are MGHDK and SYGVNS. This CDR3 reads CASSDGDREFGYTF. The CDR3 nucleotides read TGTGCCAGCAGTGACGGGGACAGGGAGTTTGGCTACACCTTC.

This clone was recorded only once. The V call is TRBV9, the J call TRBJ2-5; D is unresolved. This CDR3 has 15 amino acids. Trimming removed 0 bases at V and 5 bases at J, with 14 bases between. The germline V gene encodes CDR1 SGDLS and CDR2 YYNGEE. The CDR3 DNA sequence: TGTGCCAGCAGCGTAGCCGCCGGCGGACGGGAGACCCAGTACTTC. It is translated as CASSVAAGGRETQYF.

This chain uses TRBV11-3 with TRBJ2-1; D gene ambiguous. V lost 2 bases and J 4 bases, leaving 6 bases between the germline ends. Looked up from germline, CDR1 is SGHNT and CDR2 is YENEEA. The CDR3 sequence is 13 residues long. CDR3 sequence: CASSLLAYNEQFF. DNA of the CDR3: TGTGCCAGCAGCTTACTGGCTTACAATGAGCAGTTCTTC.

The CDR3: CASSEGVLGNQPQHF. Here the CDR3 DNA reads TGTGCCAGCAGTGAAGGGGTATTGGGCAATCAGCCCCAGCATTTT. The gene calls are TRBV6-1 and TRBJ1-5; D call uncertain. This CDR3 has 15 amino acids. V was trimmed by 1 base and J by 2 bases, leaving 9 bases between them. The germline gives CDR1 MNHNS, CDR2 SASEGT.

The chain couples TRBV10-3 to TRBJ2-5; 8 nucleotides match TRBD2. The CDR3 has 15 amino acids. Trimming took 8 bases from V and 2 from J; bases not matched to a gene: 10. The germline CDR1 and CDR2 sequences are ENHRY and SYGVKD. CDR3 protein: CAISTSAVGQETQYF. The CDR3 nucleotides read TGTGCCATCTCGACTAGCGCGGTCGGGCAAGAGACCCAGTACTTC.

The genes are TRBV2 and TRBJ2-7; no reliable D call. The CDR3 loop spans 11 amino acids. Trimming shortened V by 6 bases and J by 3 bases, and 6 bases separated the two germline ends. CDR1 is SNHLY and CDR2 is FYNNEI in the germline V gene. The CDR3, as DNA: TGTGCCAGCAGCAGAGACTACGAGCAGTACTTC. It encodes CASSRDYEQYF.

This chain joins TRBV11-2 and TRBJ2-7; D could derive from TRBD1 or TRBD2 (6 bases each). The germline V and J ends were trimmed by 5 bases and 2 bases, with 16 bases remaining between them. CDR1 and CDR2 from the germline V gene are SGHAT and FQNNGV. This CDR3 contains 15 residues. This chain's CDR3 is CASSHPGGGTYEQYF. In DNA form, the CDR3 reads TGTGCCAGCAGCCACCCAGGAGGGGGGACCTACGAGCAGTACTTC. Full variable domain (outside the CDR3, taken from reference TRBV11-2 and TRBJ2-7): EAGVAQSPRYKIIEKRQSVAFWCNPISGHATLYWYQQILGQGPKLLIQFQNNGVVDDSQLPKDRFSAERLKGVDSTLKIQPAKLEDSAVYLCASSHPGGGTYEQYFGPGTRLTVT.